Listed below are T cell receptor beta chains from one sample, sequenced in a study of T cell changes during pregnancy in multiple sclerosis. Sequencing was performed with immunoSEQ multiplex PCR; in TCRdb, only in-frame clones are kept and a portion is missing. The sample contains 100,000 or so clones, approximately 91% of which appear only once. Sequencing was performed on peripheral blood, taken after pregnancy. These receptors were collected from a female donor with multiple sclerosis, enrolled in a pregnancy study. CDR3s include the opening cysteine and the closing phenylalanine or tryptophan. D genes are given only for firm matches. Size is stated for part of the rows, as once, few or many counts, or as a class when the clone is expanded.

d_gene | abundance | j_gene | v_gene | CDR3aa | CDR3nt
- | once | TRBJ2-3 | TRBV7-8 | CASSPNHMWSSTDTQYF | TGTGCCAGCAGCCCCAACCACATGTGGTCTAGCACAGATACGCAGTATTTT
TRBD2 | - | TRBJ2-7 | TRBV5-1 | CASSLGLAGGFSYEQYF | TGCGCCAGCAGCTTGGGCCTAGCGGGGGGATTCAGCTACGAGCAGTACTTC
TRBD2 | - | TRBJ2-5 | TRBV7-9 | CASSLQRGAGNWKTQYF | TGTGCCAGCAGCTTACAGCGGGGGGCCGGGAATTGGAAGACCCAGTACTTC
- | - | TRBJ1-2 | TRBV27 | CASRTGQDYGYTF | TGTGCCAGCAGAACAGGACAAGACTATGGCTACACCTTC
- | - | TRBJ2-5 | TRBV6-5 | CASGGSQETQYF | TGTGCCAGCGGTGGCAGTCAAGAGACCCAGTACTTC
- | - | TRBJ1-2 | TRBV4-1 | CASSQDLRQGKNYGYTF | TGCGCCAGCAGCCAAGATCTGAGGCAGGGGAAAAACTATGGCTACACCTTC
- | once | TRBJ1-2 | TRBV5-6 | CASSLGQSSGGYTF | TGTGCCAGCAGCTTGGGGCAGTCCAGCGGGGGCTACACCTTC
- | - | TRBJ1-1 | TRBV11-2 | CASSSNRVTEAFF | TGTGCCAGCAGTTCTAACAGGGTCACCGAAGCTTTCTTT
TRBD1 | few | TRBJ1-1 | TRBV9 | CASSPPDRENTEAFF | TGTGCCAGCAGCCCACCGGACAGGGAGAACACTGAAGCTTTCTTT
TRBD1 | - | TRBJ1-6 | TRBV27 | CASRDGGGQRNSPLHF | TGTGCCAGCAGGGACGGAGGGGGCCAACGAAATTCACCCCTCCACTTT
- | - | TRBJ2-6 | TRBV29-1 | CSVEHRFKGANVLTF | TGCAGCGTTGAACACAGGTTTAAGGGGGCCAACGTCCTGACTTTC
TRBD1 | - | TRBJ2-7 | TRBV6-5 | CASSQMTGAEQYF | TGTGCCAGCAGTCAGATGACAGGGGCCGAGCAGTACTTC
- | - | TRBJ2-7 | TRBV2 | CASTGLSYEQYF | TGTGCCAGCACAGGGTTGTCCTACGAGCAGTACTTC
TRBD2 | - | TRBJ2-3 | TRBV11-2 | CASSPGLAGGITDTQYF | TGTGCCAGCAGCCCCGGACTAGCGGGGGGGATCACAGATACGCAGTATTTT
- | - | TRBJ1-1 | TRBV27 | CASAIGGGTEAFF | TGTGCCAGCGCAATTGGGGGGGGCACTGAAGCTTTCTTT
TRBD1 | - | TRBJ1-6 | TRBV30 | CAWRKGQADLALHF | TGTGCCTGGCGGAAAGGACAGGCCGACTTGGCCCTCCACTTT
- | - | TRBJ2-6 | TRBV4-2 | CASSQVMRGANVLTF | TGTGCCAGCAGCCAAGTGATGAGGGGGGCCAACGTCCTGACTTTC
- | - | TRBJ2-1 | TRBV19 | CASTPTGTLNEQFF | TGTGCCAGTACACCTACCGGGACACTCAATGAGCAGTTCTTC
- | - | TRBJ1-6 | TRBV5-5 | CASSPLAGYPYNSPLHF | TGTGCCAGCAGCCCCCTGGCGGGATACCCCTATAATTCACCCCTCCACTTT
- | - | TRBJ1-2 | TRBV5-8 | CASSFSRGPYTF | TGTGCCAGCAGCTTTTCCAGGGGCCCCTACACCTTC
TRBD1 | once | TRBJ1-2 | TRBV6-6 | CASSYPRTGSSTGYTF | TGTGCCAGCAGTTACCCCCGGACAGGCAGTTCGACTGGCTACACCTTC
TRBD2 | - | TRBJ2-7 | TRBV2 | CASLGTIYEQYF | TGTGCCAGTCTTGGGACTATCTACGAGCAGTACTTC
- | - | TRBJ1-5 | TRBV6-1 | CASFLGGNQPQHF | TGTGCCAGTTTTCTCGGGGGCAATCAGCCCCAGCATTTT
- | - | TRBJ2-7 | TRBV20-1 | CSASGRGEQYF | TGCAGTGCGTCTGGCCGGGGCGAGCAGTACTTC
TRBD1 | - | TRBJ2-7 | TRBV7-3 | CASSDRGSNEQYF | TGTGCCAGCAGCGACAGGGGATCCAACGAGCAGTACTTC
- | - | TRBJ1-5 | TRBV5-6 | CASSFAGVVQPQHF | TGTGCCAGCAGCTTCGCCGGGGTTGTTCAGCCCCAGCATTTT
- | - | TRBJ1-5 | TRBV19 | CASSMGPGGNQPQHF | TGTGCCAGTAGTATGGGCCCCGGGGGCAATCAGCCCCAGCATTTT
TRBD2 | - | TRBJ2-3 | TRBV7-2 | CASSPNVLAGGLDTQYF | TGTGCCAGCAGCCCCAATGTACTAGCGGGGGGGCTAGATACGCAGTATTTT
TRBD2 | few | TRBJ2-3 | TRBV5-1 | CASSLVASGDTQYF | TGCGCCAGCAGCTTGGTGGCTAGCGGGGATACGCAGTATTTT
- | - | TRBJ2-7 | TRBV7-2 | CASSPQQDSTGEQYF | TGTGCCAGCAGCCCCCAACAGGATTCTACCGGGGAGCAGTACTTC
TRBD1 | - | TRBJ2-5 | TRBV11-1 | CASSLRYVLRDSHQETQYF | TGTGCCAGCAGCTTAAGGTATGTACTCCGGGACAGTCACCAAGAGACCCAGTACTTC
- | - | TRBJ2-2 | TRBV21-1 | CASRNTGLGPGELFF | TGTGCCAGCCGAAACACAGGGTTGGGGCCCGGGGAGCTGTTTTTT
TRBD1 | - | TRBJ2-7 | TRBV19 | CASTAGQGGYEQYF | TGTGCCAGTACCGCGGGACAGGGGGGCTACGAGCAGTACTTC
TRBD1 | - | TRBJ1-2 | TRBV6-5 | CASGDSRYGYTF | TGTGCCAGCGGGGACAGCCGCTACGGCTACACCTTC
- | once | TRBJ2-3 | TRBV9 | CASSVTASGGTQYF | TGTGCCAGCAGCGTCACAGCATCCGGAGGTACGCAGTATTTT
TRBD1 | - | TRBJ2-6 | TRBV5-6 | CASNKPRQGPLNVLTF | TGTGCCAGCAACAAACCTCGACAGGGTCCCCTCAACGTCCTGACTTTC
- | once | TRBJ1-1 | TRBV5-1 | CASSLRPHGGGAEAFF | TGCGCCAGCAGCTTGCGCCCACATGGGGGAGGGGCTGAAGCTTTCTTT
TRBD1 | - | TRBJ2-7 | TRBV5-4 | CASSPSTGTGGNEQYF | TGTGCCAGCAGCCCGTCAACCGGGACAGGGGGCAACGAGCAGTACTTC
TRBD1 | - | TRBJ1-2 | TRBV19 | CASSSERTGDRNYGYTF | TGTGCCAGTAGTTCTGAACGCACAGGGGACCGTAACTATGGCTACACCTTC
- | - | TRBJ2-7 | TRBV2 | CASRLRTVSSYEQYF | TGTGCCAGCAGATTGAGGACAGTCAGCTCCTACGAGCAGTACTTC
- | - | TRBJ2-2 | TRBV19 | CASRTLANTGELFF | TGTGCCAGTAGGACACTAGCGAACACCGGGGAGCTGTTTTTT
- | few | TRBJ1-4 | TRBV9 | CASSAADRRNEKLFF | TGTGCCAGCAGCGCAGCAGACCGGAGAAATGAAAAACTGTTTTTT
- | - | TRBJ2-5 | TRBV28 | CASTGWVETQYF | TGTGCCAGCACAGGGTGGGTAGAGACCCAGTACTTC
- | - | TRBJ1-2 | TRBV21-1 | CASSRGHSSRGTNYGYTF | TGTGCCAGCAGCCGAGGACACAGTAGTAGGGGTACTAACTATGGCTACACCTTC
TRBD1 | - | TRBJ1-4 | TRBV27 | CASGPDRGNEKLFF | TGTGCCAGCGGCCCGGACAGGGGTAATGAAAAACTGTTTTTT
- | - | TRBJ2-7 | TRBV7-9 | CASSLARRGDDEQYF | TGTGCCAGCAGCTTAGCGCGAAGGGGCGACGACGAGCAGTACTTC
TRBD1 | - | TRBJ1-2 | TRBV10-3 | CAITDRGRGVYGYTF | TGTGCCATCACGGACAGGGGGCGAGGGGTCTATGGCTACACCTTC
TRBD1 | - | TRBJ1-4 | TRBV9 | CASSQGQGAATNEKLFF | TGTGCCAGCAGCCAGGGACAGGGGGCGGCTACTAATGAAAAACTGTTTTTT
- | - | TRBJ2-7 | TRBV27 | CASSFTLTHEQYF | TGTGCCAGCAGTTTTACCCTAACCCACGAGCAGTACTTC
- | - | TRBJ1-5 | TRBV5-6 | CASSVSSQPQHF | TGTGCCAGCAGCGTATCGTCTCAGCCCCAGCATTTT
- | - | TRBJ2-7 | TRBV7-6 | CASSLGGVGASYEQYF | TGTGCCAGCAGCTTAGGTGGGGTGGGGGCCTCCTACGAGCAGTACTTC
TRBD2 | - | TRBJ2-1 | TRBV7-2 | CASSFPRTSGGSYNEQFF | TGTGCCAGCAGCTTCCCCCGGACTAGCGGGGGTTCCTACAATGAGCAGTTCTTC
- | - | TRBJ1-1 | TRBV2 | CASRNGLANTEAFF | TGTGCCAGCAGAAACGGACTGGCGAACACTGAAGCTTTCTTT
- | - | TRBJ1-4 | TRBV27 | CASSPGAGTNEKLFF | TGTGCCAGCAGTCCAGGAGCAGGGACTAATGAAAAACTGTTTTTT
- | - | TRBJ1-1 | TRBV9 | CASSPIGGAEAFF | TGTGCCAGCAGCCCGATAGGGGGGGCTGAAGCTTTCTTT
- | - | TRBJ1-2 | TRBV7-8 | CASSQDGPYGYTF | TGTGCCAGCAGCCAAGATGGGCCCTATGGCTACACCTTC
TRBD2 | - | TRBJ2-1 | TRBV19 | CASSTPRLAGCVNEQFF | TGTGCCAGTAGTACTCCCCGACTAGCGGGGTGTGTCAATGAGCAGTTCTTC
TRBD1 | - | TRBJ2-1 | TRBV7-3 | CASSLLSQGANEQFF | TGTGCCAGCAGCTTACTCTCACAGGGGGCGAATGAGCAGTTCTTC